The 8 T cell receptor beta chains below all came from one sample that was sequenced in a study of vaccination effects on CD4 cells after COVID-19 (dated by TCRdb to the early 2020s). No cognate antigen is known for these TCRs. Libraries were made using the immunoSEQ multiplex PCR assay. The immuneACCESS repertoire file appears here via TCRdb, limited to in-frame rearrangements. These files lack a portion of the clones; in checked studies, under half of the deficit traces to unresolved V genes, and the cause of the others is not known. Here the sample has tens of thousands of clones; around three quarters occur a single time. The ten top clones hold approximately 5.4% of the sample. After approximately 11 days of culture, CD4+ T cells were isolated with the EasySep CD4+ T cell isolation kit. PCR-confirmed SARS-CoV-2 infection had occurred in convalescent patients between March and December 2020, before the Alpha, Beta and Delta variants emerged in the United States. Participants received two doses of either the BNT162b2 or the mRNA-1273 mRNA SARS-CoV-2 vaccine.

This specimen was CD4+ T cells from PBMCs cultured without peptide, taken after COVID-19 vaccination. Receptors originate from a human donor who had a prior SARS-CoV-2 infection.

In DNA form, the CDR3 reads TGTGCCAGTAGAGGGGGATACTGGGGGGCCAACGTCCTGACTTTC. Translation: CASRGGYWGANVLTF. J is TRBJ2-6 and V is TRBV19; tentatively, D is TRBD1 (6 bases). The germline V gene has CDR1 LNHDA and CDR2 SQIVND (reference sequence). The length of the CDR3 is 15 residues. Trimming removed 6 bases at V and 4 bases at J, with 13 bases between.

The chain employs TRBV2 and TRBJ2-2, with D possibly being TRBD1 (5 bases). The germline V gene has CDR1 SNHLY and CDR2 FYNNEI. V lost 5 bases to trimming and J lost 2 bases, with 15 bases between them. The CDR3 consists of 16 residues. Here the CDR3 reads CASSRQGSLNTGELFF. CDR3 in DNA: TGTGCCAGCAGTCGGCAGGGTTCGTTAAACACCGGGGAGCTGTTTTTT.

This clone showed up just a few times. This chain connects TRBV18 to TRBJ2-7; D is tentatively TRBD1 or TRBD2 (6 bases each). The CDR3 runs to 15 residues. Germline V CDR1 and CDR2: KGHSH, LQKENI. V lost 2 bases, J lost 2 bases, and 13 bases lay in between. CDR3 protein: CASSPSPRGAYEQYF. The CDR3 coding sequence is TGTGCCAGCTCACCATCTCCGAGGGGGGCCTACGAGCAGTACTTC.

CDR3 region: CATSMGQVGNGYTF. The CDR3 DNA is TGTGCCACCAGCATGGGACAAGTCGGTAATGGCTACACCTTC. The chain has TRBV15 and TRBJ1-2; a possible D gene is TRBD1 (6 bases). V was cut by 4 bases and J by 6 bases, with 15 bases left in between. CDR1 LNHNV and CDR2 YYDKDF come from the germline V gene (reference sequence). The CDR3 has 14 residues.

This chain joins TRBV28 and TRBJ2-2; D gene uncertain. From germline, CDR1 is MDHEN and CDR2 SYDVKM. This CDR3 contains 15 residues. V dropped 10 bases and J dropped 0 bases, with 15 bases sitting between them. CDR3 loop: CATKPGSANTGELFF. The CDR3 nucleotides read TGTGCCACTAAACCGGGCTCCGCGAACACCGGGGAGCTGTTTTTT.

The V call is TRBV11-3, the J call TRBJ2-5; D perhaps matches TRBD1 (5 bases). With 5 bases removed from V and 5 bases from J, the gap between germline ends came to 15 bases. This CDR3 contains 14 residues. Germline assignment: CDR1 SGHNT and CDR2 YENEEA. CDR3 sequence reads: CASSPRAMTETQYF. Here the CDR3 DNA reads TGTGCCAGCAGCCCCAGGGCAATGACGGAGACCCAGTACTTC. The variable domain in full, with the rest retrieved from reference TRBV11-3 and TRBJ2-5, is EAGVVQSPRYKIIEKKQPVAFWCNPISGHNTLYWYLQNLGQGPELLIRYENEEAVDDSQLPKDRFSAERLKGVDSTLKIQPAELGDSAVYLCASSPRAMTETQYFGPGTRLLVL.

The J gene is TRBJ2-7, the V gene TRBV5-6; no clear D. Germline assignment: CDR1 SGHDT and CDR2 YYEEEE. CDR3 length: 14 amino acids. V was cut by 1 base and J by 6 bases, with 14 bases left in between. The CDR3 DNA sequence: TGTGCCAGCAGCTTGTCCGTGTTTAGTGGCGAGCAGTACTTC. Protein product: CASSLSVFSGEQYF.

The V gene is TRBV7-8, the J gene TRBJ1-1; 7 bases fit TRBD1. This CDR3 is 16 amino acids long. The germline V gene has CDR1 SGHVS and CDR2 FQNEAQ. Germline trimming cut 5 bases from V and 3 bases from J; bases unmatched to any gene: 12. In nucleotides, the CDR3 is TGTGCCAGCAGCCCTCGACAGGGTAGGGGGGACACTGAAGCTTTCTTT. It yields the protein CASSPRQGRGDTEAFF.